The next 30 T cell receptor beta chains were all read from a single sample in a study of blood T cell repertoires in COVID-19. Clones were read by immunoSEQ multiplex PCR, and TCRdb kept only the in-frame ones, dropping some. The repertoire holds about 68,000 clones, with 75% to 90% as singletons. Sequenced sample: peripheral blood. These receptor sequences come from a human donor in a cohort sampled during active COVID-19.

V gene TRBV5-1 combines with J gene TRBJ1-2; D perhaps matches TRBD1 (5 bases). Per the germline V gene, CDR1 is SGHRS and CDR2 is YFSETQ. The CDR3 spans 14 residues. V lost 3 bases and J 3 bases, leaving 12 bases between the germline ends. CDR3 coding DNA: TGCGCCAGCAGCTGGGGAGGAGGGGACTATGGCTACACCTTC. Protein sequence: CASSWGGGDYGYTF.

The V gene is TRBV7-2, the J gene TRBJ2-5; 10 bases are shared with TRBD2. Germline-derived CDR1 and CDR2 are SGHTA and FQGNSA. CDR3 length: 15 amino acids. The trim removed 5 bases at V and 0 bases at J, leaving 3 bases unmatched. CDR3 residues: CASSATSGYQETQYF. CDR3 nucleotides: TGTGCCAGCAGCGCGACTAGCGGGTACCAAGAGACCCAGTACTTC.

The chain carries TRBV25-1 and TRBJ2-7; 9 bases match TRBD1. CDR3 length equals 15 residues. The ends lost 5 bases at V and 5 bases at J; junction bases unmatched: 10. Germline V gives CDR1 MGHDK, CDR2 SYGVNS. This CDR3 is CASSSLDRGQDEQYF. CDR3 bases: TGTGCCAGCAGTTCGTTGGACAGGGGACAGGACGAGCAGTACTTC.

The chain has TRBV7-9 and TRBJ1-1; D might be TRBD1 (5 bases). V shed 5 bases and J shed 7 bases, with 11 bases lying between them. The V gene's germline CDR1 is SEHNR and CDR2 FQNEAQ (reference sequence). CDR3 length: 12 residues. CDR3 DNA: TGTGCCAGCAGCCTCGGGGGGTTTGAAGCTTTCTTT. As protein: CASSLGGFEAFF. Full variable domain (rest looked up from reference TRBV7-9 and TRBJ1-1): DTGVSQNPRHKITKRGQNVTFRCDPISEHNRLYWYRQTLGQGPEFLTYFQNEAQLEKSRLLSDRFSAERPKGSFSTLEIQRTEQGDSAMYLCASSLGGFEAFFGQGTRLTVV.

The chain combines TRBV6-6 with TRBJ2-6; 7 bases are a match to TRBD1. The CDR3 sequence is 16 residues long. Looked up from germline, CDR1 is MNHNY and CDR2 is SVGAGI (reference sequence). With V trimmed by 2 bases and J by 2 bases, 3 bases remained unmatched. The CDR3 is CASSYGDRAGANVLTF. The DNA for the CDR3 is TGTGCCAGCAGTTACGGAGACAGGGCTGGGGCCAACGTCCTGACTTTC.

The V gene is TRBV4-2, the J gene TRBJ1-2; weak D call: TRBD1 (5 bases). Trimming removed 0 bases from V and 1 base from J, with 12 bases in between. CDR1 is LGHNA, CDR2 YNFKEQ, per germline. The CDR3 spans 16 residues. DNA of the CDR3: TGTGCCAGCAGCCAAGAGGAGGGGCAGCTTAACTATGGCTACACCTTC. It is translated as CASSQEEGQLNYGYTF.

This clone turned up a few times. The J gene is TRBJ1-2, the V gene TRBV5-6; D gene ambiguous. This CDR3 is 11 amino acids long. The V and J ends lost 2 bases and 5 bases respectively, with 4 bases between them. Per the germline V gene, CDR1 is SGHDT and CDR2 is YYEEEE. The CDR3 spells CASSFVYGYTF. The CDR3 DNA is TGTGCCAGCAGCTTCGTATATGGCTACACCTTC.

The chain recombines TRBV18 with TRBJ1-2, with 11 bases identical to TRBD1. CDR1 is KGHSH, CDR2 LQKENI, per germline. V was clipped by 5 bases and J by 7 bases; unmatched bases: 6. This CDR3 spans 14 amino acids. CDR3 in amino acids: CASSYGQGAPGYTF. CDR3 in DNA: TGTGCCAGCTCATACGGACAGGGGGCTCCTGGCTACACCTTC.

The chain recombines TRBV11-2 with TRBJ1-3, with D unclear. Germline loops: CDR1 SGHAT, CDR2 FQNNGV. The length of the CDR3 is 14 residues. Trimming took off 5 bases at V and 4 bases at J, with 12 bases between the two ends. The DNA of the CDR3 is TGTGCCAGCAGCCGGATGGCGACAGGAAACACCATATATTTT. Translated, it gives CASSRMATGNTIYF.

V and J are TRBV10-3 and TRBJ1-1; D is possibly TRBD1 (6 bases). The CDR3 is 16 amino acids. The germline V and J ends were trimmed by 0 bases and 4 bases, with 15 bases remaining between them. From germline, CDR1 is ENHRY and CDR2 SYGVKD. The CDR3, as DNA: TGTGCCATCAGTGAGTCACAGGGTGGTAGGGGCACTGAAGCTTTCTTT. Its protein is CAISESQGGRGTEAFF.

The chain joins TRBV5-1 to TRBJ2-1, with D perhaps matching TRBD2 (5 bases). Germline V gives CDR1 SGHRS, CDR2 YFSETQ. CDR3 length: 13 amino acids. Between the trimmed V and J ends, which lost 4 bases and 6 bases, there was a span of 11 bases. The CDR3 loop reads CASSPLGGNEQFF. CDR3 nucleotide sequence: TGCGCCAGCAGCCCTCTCGGAGGCAATGAGCAGTTCTTC.

The V and J genes are TRBV11-2 and TRBJ2-7; TRBD1 is a possible D gene (5 bases). Germline-derived CDR1 and CDR2 are SGHAT and FQNNGV. The CDR3 consists of 14 residues. The V gene lost 5 bases and the J gene lost 2 bases, with 13 bases spanning the gap. The CDR3 region is CASSPLVRAYEQYF. Written as DNA, the CDR3 is TGTGCCAGCAGCCCCCTTGTCAGGGCCTACGAGCAGTACTTC.

The chain uses TRBV11-2 and TRBJ2-7; D might be TRBD2 (6 bases). V was clipped by 5 bases and J by 2 bases, with 19 bases between them. CDR1 is SGHAT and CDR2 is FQNNGV in the germline V gene. CDR3 size: 16 residues. Written as DNA, the CDR3 is TGTGCCAGCAGCACTCCGGCGGGACTTCCGACCTACGAGCAGTACTTC. Encoded protein: CASSTPAGLPTYEQYF.

The chain joins TRBV12-5 to TRBJ1-3, with a tentative D call TRBD1 (6 bases). With 6 bases removed from V and 0 bases from J, the gap between germline ends came to 9 bases. The CDR3 runs 14 residues. Germline lookup yields CDR1 LGHNT and CDR2 FRNRAP. The CDR3 region has the DNA TGTGCTAGTGGCCGGACAGACTCTGGAAACACCATATATTTT. Translation: CASGRTDSGNTIYF.

This rearrangement joins TRBV18 to TRBJ2-7; 8 nucleotides line up with TRBD2. After removal of 2 bases from V and 7 bases from J, the junction contained 13 bases not matched to a gene. CDR1 KGHSH and CDR2 LQKENI come from the germline V gene. The CDR3 totals 16 residues. The CDR3 protein is CASSPGLASGSGEQYF. DNA for the CDR3: TGTGCCAGCTCACCAGGTTTAGCTAGCGGGTCTGGTGAGCAGTACTTC.

The chain is built from TRBV5-1 and TRBJ1-1, with D perhaps matching TRBD1 (5 bases). Germline V gene data show CDR1 as SGHRS and CDR2 as YFSETQ. This CDR3 is 16 amino acids long. V lost 3 bases to trimming and J lost 7 bases, with 22 bases between them. In DNA, the CDR3 is TGCGCCAGCAGCTCCTCAAGGGGAAATCCGCCTTATGAAGCTTTCTTT. Its translation: CASSSSRGNPPYEAFF.

This clone has just a few counts. The J gene is TRBJ1-6, the V gene TRBV19; 8 bases align to TRBD1. The germline gives CDR1 LNHDA, CDR2 SQIVND (reference sequence). V dropped 5 bases and J dropped 10; count of bases not matched to a gene: 13. This CDR3 spans 16 amino acids. The CDR3 DNA reads as TGTGCCAGTAGTCCGCCCCTGTTGGACAGGGTCTCACCCCTCCACTTT. Translated: CASSPPLLDRVSPLHF.

This clone was counted a single time. This chain connects TRBV19 to TRBJ2-7, with a tentative D call TRBD1 (5 bases). The CDR3 is 13 amino acids. CDR1 and CDR2 (germline): LNHDA, SQIVND (reference sequence). Trimming removed 5 bases at V and 2 bases at J, with 10 bases between. CDR3 loop: CASSSDSAYEQYF. The CDR3 DNA reads TGTGCCAGTAGTTCCGACAGCGCCTACGAGCAGTACTTC.

This chain uses TRBV5-1 with TRBJ1-3; 7 bases are shared with TRBD1. This CDR3 has 15 residues. V was clipped by 4 bases and J by 0 bases; unmatched bases: 4. CDR1 and CDR2 from the germline V gene are SGHRS and YFSETQ. CDR3 sequence (DNA): TGCGCCAGCAGCGACAGGGACAACTCTGGAAACACCATATATTTT. Its protein is CASSDRDNSGNTIYF.

This chain joins TRBV19 and TRBJ1-4; D remains unclear. V was pared by 5 bases and J by 7 bases, with 14 bases between. The CDR3 runs 14 residues. CDR1 is LNHDA, CDR2 SQIVND, per germline (reference sequence). The DNA of the CDR3 is TGTGCCAGTAGTTCTTACGGTGATGGTGAAAAACTGTTTTTT. Residues: CASSSYGDGEKLFF.

The count of this clone is one. CDR3 DNA sequence: TGTGCCAGCAGCTTGAGTAGGGGGAACTACGAGCAGTACTTC. It is translated as CASSLSRGNYEQYF. The rearrangement links TRBV7-2 to TRBJ2-7; a possible D gene is TRBD1 (6 bases). The CDR3 loop spans 14 amino acids. Germline V lookup: CDR1 SGHTA, CDR2 FQGNSA. Trimming cost V 3 bases and J 3 bases, with 12 bases left between them.

The chain joins TRBV6-5 to TRBJ1-4; D call uncertain. Germline assignment: CDR1 MNHEY and CDR2 SVGAGI. The CDR3 has 15 amino acids. Trimming stripped 6 bases from V and 0 bases from J, with 11 bases between. The CDR3 DNA reads TGTGCCAGCAGACCAAACTATGCAACTAATGAAAAACTGTTTTTT. Encoded protein: CASRPNYATNEKLFF.

The rearrangement links TRBV2 to TRBJ2-3, with TRBD2 matching 16 bases. Germline loops: CDR1 SNHLY, CDR2 FYNNEI. V trimming: 9 bases; J trimming: 0 bases; junction bases outside the gene matches: 12. The CDR3 sequence is 19 residues long. The CDR3 DNA reads as TGTGCCAGAGAACCACCGGGACTAGCGGGGGGGAAAAGCACAGATACGCAGTATTTT. It is translated as CAREPPGLAGGKSTDTQYF.

This clone was seen a handful of times. The chain has TRBV3-1 (or the pseudogene TRBV3-2) and TRBJ2-7; 8 bases are a match to TRBD1. This CDR3 has 14 amino acids. Germline CDR1 and CDR2: LGHDT and YNNKEL (reference sequence). The J segment lost 7 bases and the V segment lost 0 bases, leaving 5 bases of the junction unmatched. The CDR3: CASSQDGQGLEQYF. The CDR3 nucleotides read TGTGCCAGCAGCCAAGACGGACAGGGTCTGGAGCAGTACTTC.

In nucleotides, the CDR3 is TGTGCCAGTAACCCGCCGGGGGGGGTAAGCAATCAGCCCCAGCATTTT. Translation gives CASNPPGGVSNQPQHF. The rearrangement joins TRBV19 to TRBJ1-5; a possible D gene is TRBD1 (5 bases). Trimming removed 7 bases at V and 1 base at J, with 17 bases between. The germline gives CDR1 LNHDA, CDR2 SQIVND (reference sequence). The CDR3 is made up of 16 amino acids.

V and J are TRBV5-1 and TRBJ1-5, with 9 bases matching TRBD1. Germline V gene data show CDR1 as SGHRS and CDR2 as YFSETQ. V shed 2 bases, J shed 5 bases, and the junction held 5 bases outside the gene matches. This CDR3 comprises 15 residues. The CDR3 nucleotides are TGCGCCAGCAGCTTAGGGACAGGGTATGATCAGCCCCAGCATTTT. Amino acids: CASSLGTGYDQPQHF. Based on the CDR3 plus reference TRBV5-1 and TRBJ1-5, the full variable domain is KAGVTQTPRYLIKTRGQQVTLSCSPISGHRSVSWYQQTPGQGLQFLFEYFSETQRNKGNFPGRFSGRQFSNSRSEMNVSTLELGDSALYLCASSLGTGYDQPQHFGDGTRLSIL.

This chain links TRBV3-1 (or the pseudogene TRBV3-2) with TRBJ1-6; 9 nucleotides agree with TRBD1. V lost 5 bases, J lost 6 bases, and 5 bases stayed unmatched. The V gene's germline CDR1 is LGHDT and CDR2 YNNKEL (reference sequence). This CDR3 spans 15 amino acids. This CDR3 reads CASSLKDRGNSPLHF. Here the CDR3 DNA reads TGTGCCAGCAGCTTGAAGGACAGGGGTAATTCACCCCTCCACTTT.

This clone came up once. The chain has TRBV2 and TRBJ1-1; possibly TRBD1 for D (5 bases). CDR3 length: 11 residues. The V gene lost 8 bases and the J gene lost 10 bases, with 14 bases spanning the gap. Germline V CDR1 and CDR2: SNHLY, FYNNEI. The CDR3 sequence is CASGDWDSAFF. The CDR3 coding sequence is TGTGCCAGCGGGGATTGGGACTCAGCTTTCTTT.

The chain employs TRBV28 and TRBJ2-3, with 7 positions matching TRBD1. In germline, CDR1 is MDHEN, CDR2 SYDVKM. Unmatched junction bases numbered 7, after V lost 5 bases and J lost 2 bases. The CDR3 contains 15 residues. CDR3 in amino acids: CASSQRQGLTDTQYF. The CDR3, as DNA: TGTGCCAGCAGTCAACGACAGGGTCTCACAGATACGCAGTATTTT.

DNA of the CDR3: TGTGCCAGCAGTTACAGGGGGCTTTTGGAGTATGGCTACACCTTC. Translating gives CASSYRGLLEYGYTF. This sequence joins TRBV6-5 and TRBJ1-2, with 7 bases identical to TRBD1. J was trimmed by 5 bases and V by 2 bases; bases with no gene match: 8. Germline CDR1 reads MNHEY; CDR2 reads SVGAGI. The CDR3 covers 15 residues.